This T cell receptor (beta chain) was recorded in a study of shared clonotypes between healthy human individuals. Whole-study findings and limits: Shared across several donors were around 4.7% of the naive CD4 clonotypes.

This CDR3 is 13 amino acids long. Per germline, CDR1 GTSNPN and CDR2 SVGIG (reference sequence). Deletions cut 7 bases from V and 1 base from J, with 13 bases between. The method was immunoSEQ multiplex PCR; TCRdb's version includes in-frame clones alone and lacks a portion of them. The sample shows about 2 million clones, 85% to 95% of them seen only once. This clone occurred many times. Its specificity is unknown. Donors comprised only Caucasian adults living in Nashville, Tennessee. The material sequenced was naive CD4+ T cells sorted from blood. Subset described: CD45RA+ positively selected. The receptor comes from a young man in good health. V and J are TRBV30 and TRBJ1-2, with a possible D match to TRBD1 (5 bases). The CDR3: CASSGGGNYGYTF. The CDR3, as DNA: TGTGCCTCCTCCGGGGGGGGTAACTATGGCTACACCTTC.